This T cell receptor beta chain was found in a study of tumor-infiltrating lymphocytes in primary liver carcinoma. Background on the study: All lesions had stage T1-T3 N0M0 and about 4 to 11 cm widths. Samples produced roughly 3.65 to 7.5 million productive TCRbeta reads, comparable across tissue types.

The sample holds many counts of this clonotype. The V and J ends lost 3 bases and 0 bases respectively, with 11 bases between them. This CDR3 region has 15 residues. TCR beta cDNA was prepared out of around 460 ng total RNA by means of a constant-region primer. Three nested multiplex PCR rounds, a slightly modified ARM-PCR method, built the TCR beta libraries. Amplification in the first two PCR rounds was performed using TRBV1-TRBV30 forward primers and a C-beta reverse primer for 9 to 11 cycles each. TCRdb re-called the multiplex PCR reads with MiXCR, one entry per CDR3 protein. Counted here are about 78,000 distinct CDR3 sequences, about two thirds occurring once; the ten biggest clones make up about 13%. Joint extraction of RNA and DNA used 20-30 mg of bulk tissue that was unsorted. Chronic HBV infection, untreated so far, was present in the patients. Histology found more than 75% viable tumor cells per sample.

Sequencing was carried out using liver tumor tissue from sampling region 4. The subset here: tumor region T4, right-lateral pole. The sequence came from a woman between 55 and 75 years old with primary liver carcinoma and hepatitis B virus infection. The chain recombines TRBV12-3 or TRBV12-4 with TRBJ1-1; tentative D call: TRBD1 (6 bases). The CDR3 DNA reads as TGTGCCAGCAGTTTTGGAGGACAGCTGAACACTGAAGCTTTCTTT. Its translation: CASSFGGQLNTEAFF.